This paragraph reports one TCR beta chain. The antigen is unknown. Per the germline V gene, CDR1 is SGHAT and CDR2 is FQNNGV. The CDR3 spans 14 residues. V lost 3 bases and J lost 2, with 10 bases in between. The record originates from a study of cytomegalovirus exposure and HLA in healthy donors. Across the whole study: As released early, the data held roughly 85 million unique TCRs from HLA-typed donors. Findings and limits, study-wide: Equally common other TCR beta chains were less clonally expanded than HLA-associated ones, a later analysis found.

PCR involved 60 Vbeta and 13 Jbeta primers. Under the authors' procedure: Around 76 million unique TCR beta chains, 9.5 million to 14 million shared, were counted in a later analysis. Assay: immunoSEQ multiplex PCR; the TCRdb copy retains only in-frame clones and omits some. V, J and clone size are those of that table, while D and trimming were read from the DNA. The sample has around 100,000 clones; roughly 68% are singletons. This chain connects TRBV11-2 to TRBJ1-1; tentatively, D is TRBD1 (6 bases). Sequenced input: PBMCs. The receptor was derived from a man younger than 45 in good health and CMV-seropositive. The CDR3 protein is CASSFGQRNTEAFF. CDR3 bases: TGTGCCAGCAGCTTCGGACAGAGAAACACTGAAGCTTTCTTT. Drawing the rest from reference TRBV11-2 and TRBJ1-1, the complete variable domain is EAGVAQSPRYKIIEKRQSVAFWCNPISGHATLYWYQQILGQGPKLLIQFQNNGVVDDSQLPKDRFSAERLKGVDSTLKIQPAKLEDSAVYLCASSFGQRNTEAFFGQGTRLTVV.